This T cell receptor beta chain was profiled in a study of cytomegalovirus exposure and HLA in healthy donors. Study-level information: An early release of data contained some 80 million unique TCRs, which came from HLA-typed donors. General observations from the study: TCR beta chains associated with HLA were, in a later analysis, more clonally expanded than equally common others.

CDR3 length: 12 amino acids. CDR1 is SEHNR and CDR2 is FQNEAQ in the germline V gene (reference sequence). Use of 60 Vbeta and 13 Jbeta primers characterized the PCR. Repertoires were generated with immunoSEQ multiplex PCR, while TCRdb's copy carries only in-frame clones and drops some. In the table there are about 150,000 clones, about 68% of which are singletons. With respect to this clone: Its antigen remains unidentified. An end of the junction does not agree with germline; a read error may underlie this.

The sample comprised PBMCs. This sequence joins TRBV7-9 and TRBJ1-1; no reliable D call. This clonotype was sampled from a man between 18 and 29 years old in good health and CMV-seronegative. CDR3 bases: TGTTCCAGCAGCTTCAAGGAGACTGAAGCTTTCTTT. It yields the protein CSSSFKETEAFF.